These 32 T cell receptor beta chains were sequenced from one sample in a study of beta chain features in type 1 diabetes. As every portion of the isolated RNA was reverse transcribed, the sequencing read expressed TCRB transcripts. Sequencing used immunoSEQ multiplex PCR; TCRdb keeps in-frame clones, though not all of them. This table holds about 330,000 clones, 11% found once. The sample was naive CD4+ T cells from blood. The receptors come from a woman between 25 and 40 years old in good health.

This clone showed up just a few times. V and J are TRBV27 and TRBJ1-1; 9 bases are shared with TRBD1. This CDR3 comprises 17 residues. The germline V gene has CDR1 MNHEY and CDR2 SMNVEV (reference sequence). The V gene end was trimmed by 6 bases and the J gene end by 4 bases; junction bases not matched to a gene: 15. This chain's CDR3 is CASRRTGVSQGATEAFF. The DNA for the CDR3 is TGTGCCAGCAGGCGAACGGGCGTATCACAGGGGGCCACTGAAGCTTTCTTT.

The table lists this clone with a few counts. The rearrangement uses TRBV11-2 and TRBJ2-3; 7 bases align to TRBD2. CDR3 length: 19 amino acids. V gave up 7 bases and J gave up 1 base; unmatched junction bases: 20. The germline CDR1 and CDR2 sequences are SGHAT and FQNNGV. The CDR3 DNA is TGTGCCAGCATAGCTCTGAAACGGGAGGTCTTTCTTGGCACAGATACGCAGTATTTT. Amino acids: CASIALKREVFLGTDTQYF.

This clone was observed a few times. The J gene is TRBJ2-7, the V gene TRBV27; 8 nucleotides match TRBD2. Germline V gene data show CDR1 as MNHEY and CDR2 as SMNVEV (reference sequence). The CDR3 covers 17 residues. The junction had 18 bases not matched to a gene; V was cut back by 5 bases and J by 6 bases. CDR3 DNA: TGTGCCAGCAGTCGCTTCAAGACGAGCGGGAGCGTCCGCGAGCAGTACTTC. Amino acids: CASSRFKTSGSVREQYF.

This clone was seen a handful of times. The rearrangement links TRBV5-4 to TRBJ2-2, with 7 bases identical to TRBD1. The V segment lost 4 bases and the J segment 5 bases; nucleotides outside the gene matches: 8. The length of the CDR3 is 15 residues. CDR1 is SGHNT, CDR2 YYREEE, per germline (reference sequence). The CDR3 region has the DNA TGTGCCAGCAGCCCACAGGTACAGGGGACCGGGGAGCTGTTTTTT. Translating it yields CASSPQVQGTGELFF.

V is TRBV5-1 and J is TRBJ2-7; the match to TRBD1 covers 9 bases. CDR1 is SGHRS and CDR2 is YFSETQ in the germline V gene. J lost 9 bases, V lost 4 bases, and 11 bases had no gene match. The CDR3 consists of 14 residues. The CDR3 DNA follows: TGCGCCAGCAGCCCCGATGGACAGGGGACCGTGCAGTACTTC. As protein: CASSPDGQGTVQYF.

This clone was detected a few times. The genes are TRBV18 and TRBJ2-7; TRBD2 is a possible D gene (5 bases). V lost 3 bases and J lost 3, with 12 bases in between. The CDR3 contains 14 residues. Germline V lookup: CDR1 KGHSH, CDR2 LQKENI. CDR3 protein: CASSPPPGNYEQYF. For the CDR3, the DNA is TGTGCCAGCTCACCCCCCCCGGGGAACTACGAGCAGTACTTC.

The sample holds a few counts of this clone. The chain recombines TRBV7-6 with TRBJ2-3; D unresolved. The CDR3 contains 15 residues. In germline, CDR1 is SGHVS, CDR2 FNYEAQ. Trimming took 4 bases from V and 2 from J, leaving 13 bases between them. The CDR3 DNA follows: TGTGCCAGCAGCTCGTCGGGTCCCACCACAGATACGCAGTATTTT. Translating gives CASSSSGPTTDTQYF.

Concerning this clone: Other nucleotide sequences from this sample produce the same CDR3. The rearrangement links TRBV30 to TRBJ2-7; D is uncertain. CDR3 length: 11 residues. V was pared by 0 bases and J by 3 bases, with 3 bases between. CDR1 and CDR2 (germline): GTSNPN, SVGIG (reference sequence). CDR3 in amino acids: CAWSVRYEQYF. In nucleotides, the CDR3 is TGTGCCTGGAGTGTGCGCTACGAGCAGTACTTC.

This clone was found once. Other DNA sequences of this sample code for an identical CDR3. The CDR3 loop is CASSQDRVTGELFF. The CDR3 DNA sequence: TGCGCCAGCAGCCAAGATCGAGTCACCGGGGAGCTGTTTTTT. The chain carries TRBV4-1 and TRBJ2-2; D gene unclear. Germline CDR1 is MGHRA and CDR2 is YSYEKL. V was shortened by 0 bases and J by 4 bases, with 6 bases between the two germline ends. The length of the CDR3 is 14 residues.

This clone occurred a few times. The chain combines TRBV7-2 with TRBJ2-7, with 7 positions matching TRBD1. The length of the CDR3 is 15 residues. V was clipped by 3 bases and J by 0 bases; unmatched bases: 5. The germline gives CDR1 SGHTA, CDR2 FQGNSA. CDR3 loop: CASSFGGTVSYEQYF. The CDR3 nucleotides are TGTGCCAGCAGCTTTGGTGGGACAGTCTCCTACGAGCAGTACTTC.

There are a few counts of this clone. The V gene is TRBV11-1, the J gene TRBJ2-3, with 12 bases aligning to TRBD2. This CDR3 spans 15 amino acids. Germline V CDR1 and CDR2: SGHAT, FQDESV (reference sequence). Trimming took 8 bases from V and 5 from J; bases not matched to a gene: 8. CDR3 sequence: CASLATSGSGDTQYF. The CDR3 DNA reads as TGTGCCAGCTTAGCGACTAGCGGGAGTGGAGATACGCAGTATTTT.

This chain links TRBV9 with TRBJ2-3; TRBD1 might be the D (5 bases). The CDR3 totals 14 residues. CDR1 SGDLS and CDR2 YYNGEE come from the germline V gene. Trimming stripped 4 bases from V and 3 bases from J, with 12 bases between. Here the CDR3 DNA reads TGTGCCAGCAGCCCGCGGACAAATACAGATACGCAGTATTTT. Protein product: CASSPRTNTDTQYF.

This clone was detected only a few times. This sequence joins TRBV4-3 and TRBJ2-5, with TRBD2 identical over 8 bases. The V segment lost 1 base and the J segment 11 bases; nucleotides outside the gene matches: 12. This CDR3 has 15 amino acids. Germline lookup yields CDR1 LGHNA and CDR2 YSLEER. CDR3 bases: TGCGCCAGCAGCCAAGGGGTCGGGAGGGCAACCTATCAGTACTTC. Translating gives CASSQGVGRATYQYF.

The CDR3 region has the DNA TGTGCCAGCAAGGCAACCTATGCGGCCGAGCAGTACTTC. Translation: CASKATYAAEQYF. The genes are TRBV2 and TRBJ2-7; D gene unclear. Germline CDR1 and CDR2: SNHLY and FYNNEI. The ends were cut back, 7 bases at V and 6 bases at J, with 16 bases in the middle. The CDR3 length is 13 residues.

The table lists this clone with a few counts. The junction shows a germline mismatch at one end, possibly a read error. The chain has TRBV7-3 and TRBJ2-5; 8 bases align to TRBD1. Germline values: CDR1 SGHTA, CDR2 FQGTGA. This CDR3 spans 15 amino acids. The CDR3 nucleotides are TGTGCCAGCAGCCTAACAGGGGGAGTTCGGGAGACCCAGTACTTC. This codes for CASSLTGGVRETQYF. Looking up the rest from reference TRBV7-3 and TRBJ2-5 gives the full variable domain: GAGVSQTPSNKVTEKGKYVELRCDPISGHTALYWYRQSLGQGPEFLIYFQGTGAADDSGLPNDRFFAVRPEGSVSTLKIQRTERGDSAVYLCASSLTGGVRETQYFGPGTRLLVL.

V gene TRBV30 combines with J gene TRBJ2-4, with a weak D call TRBD2 (5 bases). Germline CDR1 reads GTSNPN; CDR2 reads SVGIG (reference sequence). The CDR3 spans 11 residues. With 5 bases removed from V and 7 bases from J, the gap between germline ends came to 9 bases. The CDR3, as DNA: TGTGCCTGGGGTCCTAGCAACATTCAGTACTTC. Its translation: CAWGPSNIQYF. Based on the CDR3 plus reference TRBV30 and TRBJ2-4, the full variable domain is SQTIHQWPATLVQPVGSPLSLECTVEGTSNPNLYWYRQAAGRGLQLLFYSVGIGQISSEVPQNLSASRPQDRQFILSSKKLLLSDSGFYLCAWGPSNIQYFGAGTRLSVL.

The chain carries TRBV7-9 and TRBJ1-2; 7 bases are a match to TRBD1. V shed 5 bases and J 3 bases; nucleotides not matched to a gene: 6. The CDR3 is 14 amino acids. Germline V lookup: CDR1 SEHNR, CDR2 FQNEAQ (reference sequence). The CDR3 spells CASSTGAMDYGYTF. The CDR3 bases are TGTGCCAGCAGCACAGGGGCCATGGACTATGGCTACACCTTC.

V and J are TRBV6-5 and TRBJ2-1, with 10 bases identical to TRBD2. The V gene's germline CDR1 is MNHEY and CDR2 SVGAGI. The CDR3 runs 14 residues. Unmatched junction bases numbered 3, after V lost 5 bases and J lost 5 bases. This CDR3 is CASSPGTSDNEQFF. Written as DNA, the CDR3 is TGTGCCAGCAGTCCAGGGACTAGCGACAATGAGCAGTTCTTC.

The chain employs TRBV4-3 and TRBJ2-2, with 7 bases that match TRBD2. V lost 4 bases to trimming and J lost 5 bases; unmatched junction nucleotides: 16. Germline CDR1 LGHNA, CDR2 YSLEER. This CDR3 region has 18 residues. The CDR3 loop reads CASSPRGRDPLGTGELFF. DNA for the CDR3: TGCGCCAGCAGCCCTCGGGGGAGGGACCCTTTAGGAACCGGGGAGCTGTTTTTT.

A few counts support this clone. The CDR3 DNA reads TGTGCCAGCAACTTCAGGGGCTCCATGAACACTGAAGCTTTCTTT. Its protein is CASNFRGSMNTEAFF. The chain carries TRBV5-4 and TRBJ1-1; TRBD1 might be the D (6 bases). V lost 6 bases and J 0 bases, leaving 15 bases between the germline ends. The CDR3 has 15 residues. Germline assignment: CDR1 SGHNT and CDR2 YYREEE (reference sequence).

The chain uses TRBV7-6 and TRBJ2-5; D is undetermined. V lost 6 bases to trimming and J lost 2 bases, with 10 bases between them. From germline, CDR1 is SGHVS and CDR2 FNYEAQ. There are 13 residues in the CDR3. The chain's CDR3 is CASSRPGQETQYF. In DNA, the CDR3 is TGTGCCAGCAGTCGGCCGGGTCAAGAGACCCAGTACTTC.

J is TRBJ2-7 and V is TRBV19; TRBD1 might be the D (5 bases). CDR1 is LNHDA, CDR2 SQIVND, per germline (reference sequence). V lost 8 bases and J lost 5, with 19 bases in between. The CDR3 runs to 14 residues. This CDR3 is CASSPSDSTDEQYF. CDR3 bases: TGTGCCAGTTCCCCCTCCGACAGTACCGACGAGCAGTACTTC.

This clone was counted a few times. The chain couples TRBV7-9 to TRBJ2-1; perhaps TRBD2 as D (5 bases). Trimming removed 5 bases at V and 4 bases at J, with 18 bases between. The CDR3 has 16 residues. Germline V gene lookup returns CDR1 SEHNR and CDR2 FQNEAQ (reference sequence). The CDR3 reads CASSPDGRAGYNEQFF. The CDR3 nucleotides are TGTGCCAGCAGCCCCGACGGGCGGGCCGGGTACAATGAGCAGTTCTTC.

This clone was detected only a few times. V and J are TRBV15 and TRBJ1-2, with 7 bases lining up with TRBD1. The germline V gene has CDR1 LNHNV and CDR2 YYDKDF (reference sequence). CDR3 size: 16 residues. The trim removed 0 bases at V and 4 bases at J, leaving 8 bases unmatched. CDR3 loop: CATSRDGRQGSYGYTF. For the CDR3, the DNA is TGTGCCACCAGCAGAGATGGTCGACAGGGAAGCTATGGCTACACCTTC.

This clone was detected a few times. V is TRBV18 and J is TRBJ1-1, with 9 bases lining up with TRBD1. The V and J ends lost 3 bases and 4 bases, in that order; junction bases with no gene match: 9. Germline assignment: CDR1 KGHSH and CDR2 LQKENI. CDR3 length: 16 amino acids. The CDR3 reads CASSPPGQGMVTEAFF. DNA of the CDR3: TGTGCCAGCTCACCTCCGGGACAGGGTATGGTCACTGAAGCTTTCTTT.

This chain uses TRBV19 with TRBJ1-5; D perhaps matches TRBD1 (5 bases). CDR3 length equals 13 residues. Germline values: CDR1 LNHDA, CDR2 SQIVND (reference sequence). Trimming took 3 bases from V and 7 from J, leaving 10 bases between them. The CDR3 DNA sequence: TGTGCCAGTAGTATGCAGGGAAGGCAGCCCCAGCATTTT. Translation: CASSMQGRQPQHF.

J is TRBJ2-5 and V is TRBV18; D uncertain. Germline V gene lookup returns CDR1 KGHSH and CDR2 LQKENI. V lost 2 bases and J lost 1, with 8 bases in between. This CDR3 has 14 amino acids. The CDR3 protein is CASSPAVTQETQYF. The DNA of the CDR3 is TGTGCCAGCTCACCAGCGGTGACCCAAGAGACCCAGTACTTC.

The sample holds a few counts of this clone. In DNA, the CDR3 is TGTGCCAGCAGTGTCGTACTTGGGACTAGCGGGATGACTGGTGAGCAGTTCTTC. Residues: CASSVVLGTSGMTGEQFF. This chain links TRBV2 with TRBJ2-1; 13 nucleotides line up with TRBD2. Trimming at V came to 4 bases and at J to 9 bases, leaving 15 bases not matched to a gene. The CDR3 is 18 amino acids. Germline V gene sequence: CDR1 SNHLY, CDR2 FYNNEI.

CDR3 bases: TGTGCCAGCAGCCTTGGACTAGCGGGGCAGGAGACCCAGTACTTC. Its protein is CASSLGLAGQETQYF. The genes are TRBV9 and TRBJ2-5; 12 bases fit TRBD2. CDR3 length equals 15 residues. Germline loops: CDR1 SGDLS, CDR2 YYNGEE. V shed 4 bases and J 5 bases; nucleotides not matched to a gene: 6.

The rearrangement joins TRBV6-6 to TRBJ1-2, with 7 bases matching TRBD1. CDR1 and CDR2 from the germline V gene are MNHNY and SVGAGI (reference sequence). The CDR3 runs 13 residues. Trimming at V came to 5 bases and at J to 8 bases, leaving 8 bases not matched to a gene. CDR3 loop: CASSRGTEEGYTF. The CDR3 DNA follows: TGTGCCAGCAGTCGAGGGACAGAGGAAGGCTACACCTTC.

This clone appeared a few times. The CDR3: CASRPTGTGIHEQYF. As DNA, the CDR3 is TGTGCCAGCAGGCCAACCGGGACAGGGATCCACGAGCAGTACTTC. The rearrangement uses TRBV7-2 and TRBJ2-7, with 9 bases fitting TRBD1. The V gene end was trimmed by 6 bases and the J gene end by 5 bases; junction bases not matched to a gene: 11. Germline assignment: CDR1 SGHTA and CDR2 FQGNSA. The CDR3 length is 15 residues.

The chain uses TRBV29-1 and TRBJ2-1; a weak D match, TRBD2 (6 bases). Per the germline V gene, CDR1 is SQVTM and CDR2 is ANQGSEA. The CDR3 is 14 amino acids. The germline V and J ends were trimmed by 5 bases and 7 bases, with 18 bases remaining between them. The chain's CDR3 is CSVLFPGDANEQFF. In nucleotides, the CDR3 is TGCAGCGTTCTGTTCCCGGGAGATGCTAATGAGCAGTTCTTC.